This T cell receptor beta chain appears in the sequencing data of a study of cytomegalovirus exposure and HLA in healthy donors. Points from the study as a whole: Researchers reported in a later analysis that a missense DCLRE1C variant was tied to TCR beta V- and J-gene trimming.

After removal of 4 bases from V and 4 bases from J, the junction contained 7 bases not matched to a gene. CDR1 is SGHAT and CDR2 is FQNNGV in the germline V gene. The CDR3 extends over 16 amino acids. With respect to this clone: Antigen specificity is unknown.

Vbeta (60) and Jbeta (13) primers were used in the PCR. The table came from immunoSEQ multiplex PCR; TCRdb's copy has only in-frame clones and leaves some out. The sample has 75,000 to 95,000 clones, around 79% seen once. The chain recombines TRBV11-2 with TRBJ2-1, with TRBD2 matching over 10 bases. This TCR was recovered from a woman in her thirties or forties in good health and CMV-seropositive. Sequencing input: PBMCs. CDR3 in amino acids: CASSSFWGLAYNEQFF. The CDR3 nucleotides read TGTGCCAGCAGCTCATTCTGGGGACTAGCGTACAATGAGCAGTTCTTC.